This TCR beta chain is from a study of lymphopenia after photon versus proton radiotherapy. Findings and limits, study-wide: After the lymphocyte nadir, photon-treated repertoires showed oligoclonal expansion, especially of CD8+ Temra cells. Authors raise, but do not show, better survival with proton therapy. In patients who died, overall survival fell as post-nadir TCR diversity dropped more. Photon-treated patients lost naive T cells and TCR diversity; proton-treated stayed stable.

As regards this clone: No antigen is known for it.

V dropped 2 bases and J dropped 9 bases, with 14 bases sitting between them. Germline loops: CDR1 PRHDT, CDR2 FYEKMQ (reference sequence). There are 14 residues in the CDR3. The data were produced by immunoSEQ multiplex PCR, yet TCRdb's version contains in-frame clones alone and is incomplete. Altogether tens of thousands of clones are present, 89% being singletons, with the ten largest covering about 6.3%. Sequences were derived from peripheral blood, sampled from a patient treated with proton-based radiotherapy. The chain carries TRBV13 and TRBJ2-1; D is uncertain. The receptor comes from a woman between 70 and 85 years old with pancreatic cancer. Some clones in this sample may be carry-over from other donors' samples. The CDR3 region is CASSLSARFGEQFF. The CDR3 bases are TGTGCCAGCAGCTTATCAGCTCGGTTCGGTGAGCAGTTCTTC.